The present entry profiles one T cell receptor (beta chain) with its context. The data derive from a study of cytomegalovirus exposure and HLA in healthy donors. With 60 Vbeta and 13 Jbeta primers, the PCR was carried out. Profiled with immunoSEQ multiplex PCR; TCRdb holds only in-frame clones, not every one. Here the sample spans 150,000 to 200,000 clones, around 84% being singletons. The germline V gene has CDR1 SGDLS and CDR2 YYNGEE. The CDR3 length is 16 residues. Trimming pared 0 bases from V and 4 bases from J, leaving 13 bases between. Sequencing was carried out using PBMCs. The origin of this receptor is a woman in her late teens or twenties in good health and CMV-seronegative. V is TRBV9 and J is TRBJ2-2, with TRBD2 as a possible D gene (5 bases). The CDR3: CASSVVSGSGTGELFF. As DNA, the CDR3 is TGTGCCAGCAGCGTAGTAAGTGGGAGCGGCACCGGGGAGCTGTTTTTT. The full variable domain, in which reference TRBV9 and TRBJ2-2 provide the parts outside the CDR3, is DSGVTQTPKHLITATGQRVTLRCSPRSGDLSVYWYQQSLDQGLQFLIQYYNGEERAKGNILERFSAQQFPDLHSELNLSSLELGDSALYFCASSVVSGSGTGELFFGEGSRLTVL.